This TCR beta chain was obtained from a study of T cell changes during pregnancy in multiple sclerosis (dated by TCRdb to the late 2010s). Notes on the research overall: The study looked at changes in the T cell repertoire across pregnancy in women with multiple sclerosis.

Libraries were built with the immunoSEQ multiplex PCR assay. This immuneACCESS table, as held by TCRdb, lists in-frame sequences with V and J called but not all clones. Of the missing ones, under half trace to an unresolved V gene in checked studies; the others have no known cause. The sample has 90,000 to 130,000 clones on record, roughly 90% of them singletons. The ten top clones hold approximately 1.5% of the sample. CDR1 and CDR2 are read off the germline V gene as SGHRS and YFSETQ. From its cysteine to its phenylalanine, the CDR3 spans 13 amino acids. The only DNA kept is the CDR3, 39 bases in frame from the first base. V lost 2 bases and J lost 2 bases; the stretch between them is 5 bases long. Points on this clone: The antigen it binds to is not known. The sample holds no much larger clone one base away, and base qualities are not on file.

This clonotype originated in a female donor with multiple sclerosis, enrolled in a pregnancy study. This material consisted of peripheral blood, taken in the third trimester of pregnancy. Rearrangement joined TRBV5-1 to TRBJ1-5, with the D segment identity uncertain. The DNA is TGCGCCAGCAGCTTATCAGGCAATCAGCCCCAGCATTTT. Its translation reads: CASSLSGNQPQHF.